Presented here are 27 T cell receptor beta chains from one specimen sequenced in a study of blood T cell repertoires in COVID-19. TCRdb keeps only in-frame clones here, not all; method: immunoSEQ multiplex PCR. The top ten clones hold more than 7% of a sample with more than 25,000 clones, around nine tenths of them seen once. Sequenced input: peripheral blood. The receptors stem from a man aged 70-80 years with active or convalescent COVID-19.

V usage is TRBV3-1 (or the pseudogene TRBV3-2) and J usage is TRBJ2-1; 9 nucleotides align to TRBD2. The CDR3 has 17 amino acids. Germline V gene data show CDR1 as LGHDT and CDR2 as YNNKEL (reference sequence). V dropped 0 bases and J dropped 7; count of bases not matched to a gene: 10. The CDR3 DNA follows: TGTGCCAGCAGCCAAGATTATGGTAGCGGGAGAAAGAATGAGCAGTTCTTC. Translating gives CASSQDYGSGRKNEQFF.

The genes are TRBV11-1 and TRBJ2-3; perhaps TRBD2 as D (5 bases). Germline V gene lookup returns CDR1 SGHAT and CDR2 FQDESV (reference sequence). Trimming took 0 bases from V and 8 from J, leaving 15 bases between them. The CDR3 loop spans 15 amino acids. The DNA of the CDR3 is TGTGCCAGCAGCTTAGCGTCGGGGAACAGTGGTACGCAGTATTTT. The encoded protein is CASSLASGNSGTQYF.

The count of this clone is one. V gene TRBV15 combines with J gene TRBJ1-2; maybe TRBD1 (5 bases). The V gene's germline CDR1 is LNHNV and CDR2 YYDKDF (reference sequence). V lost 0 bases and J 4 bases, leaving 12 bases between the germline ends. The CDR3 length is 15 residues. The CDR3 region has the DNA TGTGCCACCAGCAGAGATGGGGGGGACCCCTATGGCTACACCTTC. This translates into CATSRDGGDPYGYTF. Full variable domain (rest looked up from reference TRBV15 and TRBJ1-2): DAMVIQNPRYQVTQFGKPVTLSCSQTLNHNVMYWYQQKSSQAPKLLFHYYDKDFNNEADTPDNFQSRRPNTSFCFLDIRSPGLGDTAMYLCATSRDGGDPYGYTFGSGTRLTVV.

The chain carries TRBV2 and TRBJ2-1; 7 bases fit TRBD1. This CDR3 has 12 residues. Looked up from germline, CDR1 is SNHLY and CDR2 is FYNNEI. Trimming at V came to 10 bases and at J to 8 bases, leaving 8 bases not matched to a gene. The CDR3 loop is CATRGLLDEQFF. The CDR3 DNA reads as TGTGCCACTAGGGGGCTCCTCGATGAGCAGTTCTTC.

The CDR3 region has the DNA TGCGCCAGCAGAACTGCGGGAGTACCTGGTAATGAGCAGTTCTTC. Its translation is CASRTAGVPGNEQFF. The chain employs TRBV4-1 and TRBJ2-1; 7 nucleotides agree with TRBD2. V shed 6 bases, J shed 7 bases, and the junction held 12 bases outside the gene matches. The CDR3 totals 15 residues. Germline V CDR1 and CDR2: MGHRA, YSYEKL.

J is TRBJ2-3 and V is TRBV7-9; the match to TRBD2 covers 7 bases. Germline-derived CDR1 and CDR2 are SEHNR and FQNEAQ (reference sequence). This CDR3 comprises 15 residues. The V segment lost 6 bases and the J segment 0 bases; nucleotides outside the gene matches: 6. CDR3 DNA: TGTGCCAGCAGTCCAACTAGCGCTAGCACAGATACGCAGTATTTT. Translated, it gives CASSPTSASTDTQYF.

The chain recombines TRBV6-5 with TRBJ2-2; a possible D gene is TRBD1 (5 bases). Germline values: CDR1 MNHEY, CDR2 SVGAGI. CDR3 length: 16 amino acids. V was trimmed by 0 bases and J by 3 bases, leaving 11 bases between them. CDR3: CASSYSPRVDTGELFF. The DNA of the CDR3 is TGTGCCAGCAGTTACTCGCCCAGGGTTGACACCGGGGAGCTGTTTTTT.

J is TRBJ1-3 and V is TRBV9, with D possibly TRBD1 on 6 matching bases. From germline, CDR1 is SGDLS and CDR2 YYNGEE. Trimming shortened V by 4 bases and J by 0 bases, and 8 bases separated the two germline ends. There are 14 residues in the CDR3. CDR3: CASSPGDSGNTIYF. For the CDR3, the DNA is TGTGCCAGCAGCCCAGGGGACTCTGGAAACACCATATATTTT.

The sample holds one count of this clone. This sequence joins TRBV2 and TRBJ1-2, with a tentative D call TRBD1 (5 bases). The CDR3 consists of 13 residues. Germline-derived CDR1 and CDR2 are SNHLY and FYNNEI. V dropped 5 bases and J dropped 0 bases, with 7 bases sitting between them. DNA of the CDR3: TGTGCCAGCAGTCGGACAACTAACTATGGCTACACCTTC. It codes for CASSRTTNYGYTF.

V and J are TRBV11-3 and TRBJ2-2; tentative D call: TRBD1 (6 bases). Per germline, CDR1 SGHNT and CDR2 YENEEA. This CDR3 is 16 amino acids long. Trimming took 1 base from V and 6 from J, leaving 15 bases between them. The CDR3 bases are TGTGCCAGCAGCTTAGGGGGACACAATGGACCCGGGGAGCTGTTTTTT. Its protein is CASSLGGHNGPGELFF.

The J gene is TRBJ1-2, the V gene TRBV7-2; 9 nucleotides align to TRBD1. With V trimmed by 5 bases and J by 8 bases, 6 bases remained unmatched. CDR3 length: 13 amino acids. CDR1 and CDR2 (germline): SGHTA, FQGNSA. CDR3 loop: CASSRGTGRGYTF. CDR3 nucleotides: TGTGCCAGCAGCAGAGGGACAGGGAGAGGCTACACCTTC. Supplemented by reference TRBV7-2 and TRBJ1-2, the full variable domain reads GAGVSQSPSNKVTEKGKDVELRCDPISGHTALYWYRQSLGQGLEFLIYFQGNSAPDKSGLPSDRFSAERTGGSVSTLTIQRTQQEDSAVYLCASSRGTGRGYTFGSGTRLTVV.

This rearrangement joins TRBV6-4 to TRBJ2-5; TRBD1 is a possible D gene (6 bases). The V gene lost 2 bases and the J gene lost 0 bases, with 19 bases spanning the gap. Germline lookup yields CDR1 MRHNA and CDR2 SNTAGT. The CDR3 runs 18 residues. DNA of the CDR3: TGTGCCAGCAGTGACCGTTCCCCCCCAGGGGAATACCAAGAGACCCAGTACTTC. Amino acid sequence: CASSDRSPPGEYQETQYF.

The rearrangement links TRBV19 to TRBJ1-5; unclear D gene. The V gene lost 0 bases and the J gene lost 7 bases, with 7 bases spanning the gap. The CDR3 is 13 residues long. CDR1 is LNHDA and CDR2 is SQIVND in the germline V gene (reference sequence). CDR3 protein: CASSIDIRQPQHF. DNA for the CDR3: TGTGCCAGTAGTATAGATATCAGGCAGCCCCAGCATTTT.

The gene calls are TRBV24-1 and TRBJ2-1, with D perhaps TRBD2 (5 bases). The CDR3 is 14 residues long. Germline lookup yields CDR1 KGHDR and CDR2 SFDVKD. The V end lost 5 bases, the J end lost 4 bases, and 11 bases lay between the germline ends. For the CDR3, the DNA is TGTGCCACCAGTGGTACCGAGGGTTACAATGAGCAGTTCTTC. It codes for CATSGTEGYNEQFF.

This rearrangement joins TRBV28 to TRBJ1-5; 12 nucleotides agree with TRBD1. Germline CDR1 reads MDHEN; CDR2 reads SYDVKM. Trimming cost V 6 bases and J 0 bases; bases outside gene matches: 15. The CDR3 covers 20 residues. CDR3 in DNA: TGTGCCAGCAGCCGCCGGGCCGGGACAGGGGGCGCGGTTAGCAATCAGCCCCAGCATTTT. It translates to CASSRRAGTGGAVSNQPQHF. Combining the CDR3 with reference TRBV28 and TRBJ1-5 gives the whole variable domain DVKVTQSSRYLVKRTGEKVFLECVQDMDHENMFWYRQDPGLGLRLIYFSYDVKMKEKGDIPEGYSVSREKKERFSLILESASTNQTSMYLCASSRRAGTGGAVSNQPQHFGDGTRLSIL.

V is TRBV7-8 and J is TRBJ1-1; D not certain. Germline CDR1 and CDR2: SGHVS and FQNEAQ. This CDR3 is 13 amino acids long. The V gene lost 2 bases and the J gene lost 0 bases, with 4 bases spanning the gap. The CDR3 sequence is CASSLQVNTEAFF. CDR3 nucleotide sequence: TGTGCCAGCAGCTTACAGGTGAACACTGAAGCTTTCTTT. The full variable domain, with the rest looked up from reference TRBV7-8 and TRBJ1-1, is GAGVSQSPRYKVAKRGQDVALRCDPISGHVSLFWYQQALGQGPEFLTYFQNEAQLDKSGLPSDRFFAERPEGSVSTLKIQRTQQEDSAVYLCASSLQVNTEAFFGQGTRLTVV.

This rearrangement joins TRBV6-5 to TRBJ1-1, with D possibly being TRBD1 (6 bases). Deletions cut 5 bases from V and 11 bases from J, with 21 bases between. The CDR3 is 14 residues long. Germline V CDR1 and CDR2: MNHEY, SVGAGI. The CDR3 loop is CASSPRTEGAGAFF. The CDR3 bases are TGTGCCAGCAGTCCCCGGACAGAAGGGGCCGGGGCTTTCTTT.

The chain uses TRBV6-1 and TRBJ1-5, with TRBD1 matching 7 bases. CDR3 length equals 16 residues. CDR1 is MNHNS, CDR2 SASEGT, per germline. V trimming: 1 base; J trimming: 2 bases; junction bases outside the gene matches: 5. In DNA form, the CDR3 reads TGTGCCAGCAGTGAAGTTCTAGACAGGGGCAATCAGCCCCAGCATTTT. Protein sequence: CASSEVLDRGNQPQHF.

The chain employs TRBV6-5 and TRBJ1-3; 9 nucleotides line up with TRBD1. Germline V CDR1 and CDR2: MNHEY, SVGAGI. V shed 10 bases and J 2 bases; nucleotides not matched to a gene: 3. The CDR3 is 13 residues long. The CDR3 region is CATRQGAGNTIYF. The CDR3 DNA reads as TGTGCCACCCGACAGGGGGCTGGAAACACCATATATTTT.

The gene calls are TRBV3-1 (or the pseudogene TRBV3-2) and TRBJ2-3, with 9 bases fitting TRBD1. The CDR3 runs to 19 residues. CDR1 is LGHDT and CDR2 is YNNKEL in the germline V gene (reference sequence). Trimming at V came to 1 base and at J to 1 base, leaving 12 bases not matched to a gene. CDR3 loop: CASSQASRDRVLGTDTQYF. In nucleotides, the CDR3 is TGTGCCAGCAGCCAAGCGTCGCGGGACAGGGTTCTTGGCACAGATACGCAGTATTTT.

The V and J genes are TRBV2 and TRBJ1-1, with D tentatively TRBD1 (6 bases). The CDR3 spans 13 residues. CDR1 and CDR2 (germline): SNHLY, FYNNEI. V gave up 2 bases and J gave up 4 bases, with 8 bases separating them. Here the CDR3 reads CASSEQGSTEAFF. CDR3 bases: TGTGCCAGCAGTGAACAGGGGAGCACTGAAGCTTTCTTT. The whole variable domain, filled in from reference TRBV2 and TRBJ1-1, reads EPEVTQTPSHQVTQMGQEVILRCVPISNHLYFYWYRQILGQKVEFLVSFYNNEISEKSEIFDDQFSVERPDGSNFTLKIRSTKLEDSAMYFCASSEQGSTEAFFGQGTRLTVV.

This clone was recorded once. This rearrangement joins TRBV18 to TRBJ1-2; TRBD1 might be the D (5 bases). The germline V gene encodes CDR1 KGHSH and CDR2 LQKENI. The V and J ends lost 6 bases and 4 bases respectively, with 12 bases between them. The CDR3 is made up of 13 amino acids. The CDR3 DNA reads TGTGCCAGCTCTCCGGGACTCCTCTATGGCTACACCTTC. It yields the protein CASSPGLLYGYTF.

This rearrangement joins TRBV27 to TRBJ2-3, with D perhaps TRBD1 (5 bases). This CDR3 has 13 amino acids. The ends were cut back, 6 bases at V and 2 bases at J, with 9 bases in the middle. Germline CDR1 reads MNHEY; CDR2 reads SMNVEV (reference sequence). In DNA form, the CDR3 reads TGTGCCAGCAGAAACAGGCCCACAGATACGCAGTATTTT. Its protein product is CASRNRPTDTQYF.

This clone turned up a few times. This chain links TRBV5-1 with TRBJ1-6; 8 nucleotides align to TRBD1. Per germline, CDR1 SGHRS and CDR2 YFSETQ. V lost 2 bases and J lost 9; bases outside the gene matches: 7. The CDR3 length is 15 residues. This chain's CDR3 is CASSFGQGGSSPLHF. CDR3 sequence (DNA): TGCGCCAGCAGCTTCGGACAGGGAGGTAGTTCACCCCTCCACTTT.

V is TRBV20-1 and J is TRBJ1-3, with D possibly matching TRBD1 (6 bases). The CDR3 totals 13 residues. Trimming cost V 3 bases and J 3 bases, with 9 bases left between them. In germline, CDR1 is DFQATT, CDR2 SNEGSKA (reference sequence). This chain's CDR3 is CSASKTGGNTIYF. The CDR3 coding sequence is TGCAGTGCTAGTAAGACAGGTGGAAACACCATATATTTT.

This chain joins TRBV10-3 and TRBJ1-5, with D uncertain. Germline V lookup: CDR1 ENHRY, CDR2 SYGVKD. The CDR3 length is 12 residues. V dropped 5 bases and J dropped 3 bases, with 5 bases sitting between them. The CDR3 DNA sequence: TGTGCCATCAGTCGGGACAATCAGCCCCAGCATTTT. Protein: CAISRDNQPQHF.

This chain joins TRBV19 and TRBJ1-1; perhaps TRBD1 as D (6 bases). The CDR3 length is 14 residues. Germline V lookup: CDR1 LNHDA, CDR2 SQIVND (reference sequence). Trimming took off 1 base at V and 1 base at J, with 7 bases between the two ends. CDR3 sequence reads: CASSIGQANTEAFF. CDR3 DNA: TGTGCCAGTAGTATAGGACAGGCGAACACTGAAGCTTTCTTT.